In its sample, the clone carrying this TCR beta chain was seen once. Its antigen is undetermined. This sample was included in a study of early T cells in non-severe SARS-CoV-2 infection. Whole-study findings and limits: Anti-spike CD8 specificities were favored by VDJdb matching, whose results missed private and CD4 specificities.

TCRdb independently ran MiXCR on the 5' RACE reads; one entry per CDR3 protein. The sample records 38,000 or so distinct CDR3 sequences, roughly 5% being singletons. V gave up 5 bases and J gave up 3 bases, with 13 bases separating them. There are 14 residues in the CDR3. Germline CDR1 reads SEHNR; CDR2 reads FQNEAQ (reference sequence). The TCR originated in an adult who was a healthcare worker with PCR-confirmed SARS-CoV-2 infection or an uninfected control (not recorded which). This chain uses TRBV7-9 with TRBJ2-5; D is undetermined. The material sequenced was whole blood. CDR3 sequence (DNA): TGTGCCAGCAGCCGTGGAAAAAGAAAAGAGACCCAGTACTTC. It translates to CASSRGKRKETQYF. Full variable domain (rest looked up from reference TRBV7-9 and TRBJ2-5): DTGVSQNPRHKITKRGQNVTFRCDPISEHNRLYWYRQTLGQGPEFLTYFQNEAQLEKSRLLSDRFSAERPKGSFSTLEIQRTEQGDSAMYLCASSRGKRKETQYFGPGTRLLVL.